This T cell receptor (beta chain) derives from a study of vaccination and CD4 T cells after COVID-19. Study in general: Post-COVID draws followed diagnosis by a median about 100 days (range 35 to 161).

The Oncomine TCR Beta short-read assay was applied to DNA of cultured CD4+ T cells. TCRdb reprocessed the PCR reads via MiXCR and lists one record per CDR3 protein. This sample has 15,000 to 20,000 distinct CDR3 sequences, with roughly half found just once. The CDR3 has 15 amino acids. Per the germline V gene, CDR1 is DFQATT and CDR2 is SNEGSKA (reference sequence). Trimming took off 3 bases at V and 5 bases at J, with 19 bases between the two ends. Treatment denoted: roughly 10-day PBMC culture with coronavirus spike peptide pools or control peptides (ViraFEST assay). ViraFEST relied on peptide pools to expand antigen-specific T cells; the TCRs were sequenced afterward. After being plated at around 2 million per well, PBMCs were cultured with about 10 IU/ml IL-2 and approximately 9.2 ug/ml peptide pools. Having spent 10 to 11 days in culture, CD4+ T cells were then isolated by negative selection.

This clonotype has just a few counts. Its antigen is not identified. The origin of this receptor is a human donor who had recovered from COVID-19. The specimen comprised CD4+ T cells from blood, cultured in vitro, sampled after SARS-CoV-2 vaccination. The chain employs TRBV20-1 and TRBJ1-1, with TRBD1 as a possible D gene (6 bases). The CDR3 nucleotides read TGCAGTGCTAGCCCGAGACAGGCGGGCACGACTGAAGCTTTCTTT. The encoded protein is CSASPRQAGTTEAFF.